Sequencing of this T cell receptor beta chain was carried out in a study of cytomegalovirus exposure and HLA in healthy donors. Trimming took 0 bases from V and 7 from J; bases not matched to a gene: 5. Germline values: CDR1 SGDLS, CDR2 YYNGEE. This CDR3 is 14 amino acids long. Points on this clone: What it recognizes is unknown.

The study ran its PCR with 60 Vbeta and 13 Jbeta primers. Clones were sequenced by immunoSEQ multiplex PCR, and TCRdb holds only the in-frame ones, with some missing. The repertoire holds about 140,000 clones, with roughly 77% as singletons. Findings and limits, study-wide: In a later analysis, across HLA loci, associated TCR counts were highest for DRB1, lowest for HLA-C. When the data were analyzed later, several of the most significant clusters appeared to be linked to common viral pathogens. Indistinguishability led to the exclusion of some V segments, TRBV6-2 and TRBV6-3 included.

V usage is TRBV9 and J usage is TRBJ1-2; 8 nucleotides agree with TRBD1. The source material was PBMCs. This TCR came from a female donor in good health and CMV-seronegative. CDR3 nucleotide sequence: TGTGCCAGCAGCGTAGGTCGACAGGGGTCTGGCTACACCTTC. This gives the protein CASSVGRQGSGYTF.